These 28 T cell receptor beta chains originate from one sample sequenced in a study of T cell responses to AZD1222 COVID-19 vaccine. Clones were sequenced by immunoSEQ multiplex PCR, and TCRdb holds only the in-frame ones, with some missing. This sample has fewer than 150,000 clones, with around 90% found just once. Material: peripheral blood, obtained 28 days after the second AZD1222 dose. Source of these receptors: an adult who received the AZD1222 COVID-19 vaccine.

The chain couples TRBV5-4 to TRBJ2-3; the D gene is possibly TRBD1 (6 bases). V lost 5 bases and J 0 bases, leaving 13 bases between the germline ends. Germline values: CDR1 SGHNT, CDR2 YYREEE (reference sequence). The CDR3 spans 15 residues. The CDR3 DNA reads as TGTGCCAGCAGGGACAGCCGGGCAAGCACAGATACGCAGTATTTT. Encoded protein: CASRDSRASTDTQYF.

The rearrangement uses TRBV5-8 and TRBJ1-6; perhaps TRBD1 as D (5 bases). Germline loops: CDR1 SGHTS, CDR2 YDEGEE. The CDR3 runs to 13 residues. V lost 3 bases to trimming and J lost 9 bases, with 10 bases between them. CDR3 sequence reads: CASSSDSGSPLHF. The CDR3 nucleotides read TGTGCCAGCAGCTCAGACAGCGGTTCACCCCTCCACTTT.

The genes are TRBV9 and TRBJ1-2, with TRBD1 as a possible D gene (6 bases). The CDR3 spans 11 residues. The V and J ends lost 7 bases and 2 bases respectively, with 6 bases between them. In germline, CDR1 is SGDLS, CDR2 YYNGEE. This CDR3 reads CASGGNYGYTF. As DNA, the CDR3 is TGTGCCAGCGGGGGCAACTATGGCTACACCTTC. Drawing the rest from reference TRBV9 and TRBJ1-2, the complete variable domain is DSGVTQTPKHLITATGQRVTLRCSPRSGDLSVYWYQQSLDQGLQFLIQYYNGEERAKGNILERFSAQQFPDLHSELNLSSLELGDSALYFCASGGNYGYTFGSGTRLTVV.

The chain is built from TRBV5-4 and TRBJ2-1, with D perhaps TRBD2 (5 bases). Germline V gives CDR1 SGHNT, CDR2 YYREEE (reference sequence). Trimming removed 0 bases from V and 9 bases from J, with 16 bases in between. CDR3 size: 15 residues. The CDR3 bases are TGTGCCAGCAGCTTGGACCCCCAAACCCGGGGTGAGCAGTTCTTC. Translated: CASSLDPQTRGEQFF.

This clone is a singleton in its sample. The chain links TRBV28 to TRBJ1-4; 7 positions match TRBD1. The CDR3 sequence is 14 residues long. In germline, CDR1 is MDHEN, CDR2 SYDVKM. V shed 8 bases and J 7 bases; nucleotides not matched to a gene: 10. Here the CDR3 reads CASLTQGEGEKLFF. The CDR3 region has the DNA TGTGCCAGCTTAACTCAGGGGGAGGGTGAAAAACTGTTTTTT.

The gene calls are TRBV6-2 or TRBV6-3 and TRBJ1-5; 10 bases line up with TRBD1. CDR1 and CDR2 (germline): MNHEY, SVGEGT. The CDR3 runs 17 residues. J lost 7 bases, V lost 2 bases, and 11 bases had no gene match. The CDR3 DNA is TGTGCCAGCAGTTACCCAGGACAGGGGGGTTCTCTCCAGCCCCAGCATTTT. Amino acid sequence: CASSYPGQGGSLQPQHF.

The CDR3 DNA is TGTGCCAGCAGCTTAGCCGTCTTGAACACTGAAGCTTTCTTT. It is translated as CASSLAVLNTEAFF. V and J are TRBV5-8 and TRBJ1-1; D is unclear. This CDR3 contains 14 residues. The germline CDR1 and CDR2 sequences are SGHTS and YDEGEE. Trimming took off 2 bases at V and 0 bases at J, with 8 bases between the two ends.

V gene TRBV28 combines with J gene TRBJ1-4; 8 bases are a match to TRBD1. After removal of 4 bases from V and 7 bases from J, the junction contained 8 bases not matched to a gene. CDR1 is MDHEN and CDR2 is SYDVKM in the germline V gene. CDR3 length: 15 residues. This CDR3 is CASSSLQGASEKLFF. In nucleotides, the CDR3 is TGTGCCAGCAGTTCCCTCCAGGGGGCGAGTGAAAAACTGTTTTTT.

The chain couples TRBV11-2 to TRBJ1-4; D not resolved. Trimming shortened V by 1 base and J by 8 bases, and 17 bases separated the two germline ends. Germline assignment: CDR1 SGHAT and CDR2 FQNNGV. The CDR3 spans 16 residues. CDR3 amino acids: CASSLVGRLGGEKLFF. The CDR3 bases are TGTGCCAGCAGCTTAGTCGGCAGGTTGGGTGGGGAAAAACTGTTTTTT.

The rearrangement uses TRBV30 and TRBJ1-2; the match to TRBD1 covers 8 bases. V trimming: 3 bases; J trimming: 6 bases; junction bases outside the gene matches: 6. Germline values: CDR1 GTSNPN, CDR2 SVGIG (reference sequence). The length of the CDR3 is 13 residues. The CDR3 sequence is CAWRPTGAHGYTF. CDR3 sequence (DNA): TGTGCCTGGAGGCCGACAGGGGCCCATGGCTACACCTTC.

The chain employs TRBV5-1 and TRBJ1-2; D is ambiguous. V lost 0 bases and J lost 5, with 11 bases in between. CDR1 is SGHRS, CDR2 YFSETQ, per germline. This CDR3 region has 14 residues. In DNA, the CDR3 is TGCGCCAGCAGCTTGGAATCCCTGGGGTATGGCTACACCTTC. This sequence encodes CASSLESLGYGYTF.

J is TRBJ1-2 and V is TRBV28; D gene unclear. CDR3 length: 15 residues. Germline V gives CDR1 MDHEN, CDR2 SYDVKM. V was pared by 5 bases and J by 1 base, with 14 bases between. This chain's CDR3 is CASSVQTDLNYGYTF. CDR3 nucleotides: TGTGCCAGCAGTGTACAGACGGATCTTAACTATGGCTACACCTTC.

This rearrangement joins TRBV10-3 to TRBJ2-7, with 7 bases matching TRBD2. V shed 2 bases, J shed 1 base, and the junction held 5 bases outside the gene matches. The CDR3 is 15 residues long. The germline gives CDR1 ENHRY, CDR2 SYGVKD. CDR3 sequence: CAISESPAGSYEQYF. The CDR3 nucleotides are TGTGCCATCAGTGAGAGTCCAGCGGGATCCTACGAGCAGTACTTC.

V is TRBV30 and J is TRBJ1-3; 7 positions match TRBD1. The ends lost 5 bases at V and 0 bases at J; junction bases unmatched: 4. The CDR3 covers 14 residues. In germline, CDR1 is GTSNPN, CDR2 SVGIG (reference sequence). The CDR3 region is CAWDRAFSGNTIYF. CDR3 nucleotide sequence: TGTGCCTGGGACAGGGCCTTCTCTGGAAACACCATATATTTT.

CDR3 amino acids: CSVGLAGVYEQYF. DNA of the CDR3: TGCAGCGTCGGACTAGCGGGAGTCTACGAGCAGTACTTC. The chain is built from TRBV29-1 and TRBJ2-7; 13 positions agree with TRBD2. CDR3 length equals 13 residues. The V and J ends lost 6 bases and 3 bases, in that order; junction bases with no gene match: 2. Germline V gene lookup returns CDR1 SQVTM and CDR2 ANQGSEA.

Of note for this clone: This same CDR3 is encoded by further DNA sequences in the sample. The chain couples TRBV19 to TRBJ1-5, with D possibly matching TRBD1 (6 bases). The CDR3 loop spans 13 amino acids. Trimming left V 5 bases short and J 4 bases short, with 9 bases between. Germline V gene lookup returns CDR1 LNHDA and CDR2 SQIVND (reference sequence). The chain's CDR3 is CASSLQGNQPQHF. In DNA form, the CDR3 reads TGTGCCAGTAGTTTACAGGGAAATCAGCCCCAGCATTTT.

This chain joins TRBV6-6 and TRBJ1-5, with unresolved D. Trimming removed 0 bases at V and 2 bases at J, with 11 bases between. Looked up from germline, CDR1 is MNHNY and CDR2 is SVGAGI (reference sequence). This CDR3 is built from 16 residues. The CDR3 loop reads CASSYSPVPGNQPQHF. Here the CDR3 DNA reads TGTGCCAGCAGTTACTCTCCGGTCCCAGGCAATCAGCCCCAGCATTTT.

The rearrangement joins TRBV19 to TRBJ2-2; 8 nucleotides line up with TRBD1. V was clipped by 4 bases and J by 7 bases; unmatched bases: 8. This CDR3 is built from 15 residues. Germline V gene sequence: CDR1 LNHDA, CDR2 SQIVND (reference sequence). CDR3 amino acids: CASSKVQGAGGELFF. For the CDR3, the DNA is TGTGCCAGTAGTAAGGTGCAGGGGGCAGGCGGGGAGCTGTTTTTT.

The chain joins TRBV10-3 to TRBJ2-7, with 9 positions matching TRBD1. The J segment lost 1 base and the V segment lost 10 bases, leaving 5 bases of the junction unmatched. CDR1 ENHRY and CDR2 SYGVKD come from the germline V gene. CDR3 length: 13 amino acids. This CDR3 is CATRQGGSYEQYF. The CDR3 nucleotides are TGTGCCACCCGACAGGGGGGGTCCTACGAGCAGTACTTC.

This chain uses TRBV3-1 (or the pseudogene TRBV3-2) with TRBJ1-2; D uncertain. V was clipped by 1 base and J by 6 bases, with 9 bases between them. Germline CDR1 LGHDT, CDR2 YNNKEL (reference sequence). The CDR3 spans 13 residues. CDR3 protein: CASSQGLVDGYTF. The CDR3 DNA is TGTGCCAGCAGCCAAGGGTTGGTGGATGGCTACACCTTC.

The chain combines TRBV28 with TRBJ1-2; D unresolved. V was pared by 7 bases and J by 4 bases, with 16 bases between. CDR1 is MDHEN and CDR2 is SYDVKM in the germline V gene. The CDR3 spans 14 residues. This chain's CDR3 is CASTRGGDRYGYTF. DNA for the CDR3: TGTGCCAGCACTCGGGGAGGAGACCGCTATGGCTACACCTTC.

The chain joins TRBV18 to TRBJ1-1; possible D gene TRBD1, 6 bases. Trimming shortened V by 6 bases and J by 1 base, and 15 bases separated the two germline ends. The CDR3 contains 15 residues. Germline CDR1 KGHSH, CDR2 LQKENI. The CDR3 spells CASSQNRATNTEAFF. The CDR3 region has the DNA TGTGCCAGCTCCCAGAACAGGGCCACGAACACTGAAGCTTTCTTT.

Concerning this clone: An end of the junction does not agree with germline; a read error may underlie this. This chain connects TRBV9 to TRBJ2-1; the match to TRBD2 covers 11 bases. The V gene's germline CDR1 is SGDLS and CDR2 YYNGEE. This CDR3 contains 16 residues. As DNA, the CDR3 is TGTGCCCGCAGCGGGGTAGCGGGGGGGCCTGGGAATGAGCAGTTCTTC. Translated: CARSGVAGGPGNEQFF. The whole variable domain, remainder taken from reference TRBV9 and TRBJ2-1, is DSGVTQTPKHLITATGQRVTLRCSPRSGDLSVYWYQQSLDQGLQFLIQYYNGEERAKGNILERFSAQQFPDLHSELNLSSLELGDSALYFCARSGVAGGPGNEQFFGPGTRLTVL.

In nucleotides, the CDR3 is TGTGCCAGCAGACTAGCGGGAGCAGATACGCAGTATTTT. Protein sequence: CASRLAGADTQYF. V gene TRBV19 combines with J gene TRBJ2-3; 12 bases are shared with TRBD2. The CDR3 has 13 amino acids. Germline-derived CDR1 and CDR2 are LNHDA and SQIVND (reference sequence). V was clipped by 9 bases and J by 4 bases; unmatched bases: 2. Together with reference TRBV19 and TRBJ2-3, the CDR3 gives the full variable domain: DGGITQSPKYLFRKEGQNVTLSCEQNLNHDAMYWYRQDPGQGLRLIYYSQIVNDFQKGDIAEGYSVSREKKESFPLTVTSAQKNPTAFYLCASRLAGADTQYFGPGTRLTVL.

The chain has TRBV30 and TRBJ1-2; 7 positions agree with TRBD1. The CDR3 consists of 12 residues. J lost 4 bases, V lost 4 bases, and 3 bases had no gene match. In germline, CDR1 is GTSNPN, CDR2 SVGIG (reference sequence). The CDR3 spells CAWTAGGYGYTF. In nucleotides, the CDR3 is TGTGCCTGGACCGCAGGGGGCTATGGCTACACCTTC.

The chain joins TRBV6-2 or TRBV6-3 to TRBJ2-1; 7 positions match TRBD2. The CDR3 spans 15 residues. V lost 2 bases to trimming and J lost 5 bases; unmatched junction nucleotides: 6. Germline CDR1 MNHEY, CDR2 SVGEGT. CDR3 in DNA: TGTGCCAGCAGTTACACAGCGACTAGCAACAATGAGCAGTTCTTC. It yields the protein CASSYTATSNNEQFF.

V and J are TRBV20-1 and TRBJ1-5, with 10 bases fitting TRBD1. Unmatched junction bases numbered 4, after V lost 3 bases and J lost 2 bases. Germline V gene lookup returns CDR1 DFQATT and CDR2 SNEGSKA (reference sequence). The CDR3 has 15 residues. CDR3 nucleotide sequence: TGCAGTGCTAGTACCGGGACAGGGGGCAATCAGCCCCAGCATTTT. Residues: CSASTGTGGNQPQHF.

This rearrangement joins TRBV6-6 to TRBJ1-5; TRBD1 agrees at 11 bases. CDR3 length: 15 residues. Germline-derived CDR1 and CDR2 are MNHNY and SVGAGI (reference sequence). V was pared by 6 bases and J by 4 bases, with 5 bases of the junction left unmatched. CDR3 amino acids: CASRPDRGPNQPQHF. The CDR3 coding sequence is TGTGCCAGCAGGCCGGACAGGGGGCCAAATCAGCCCCAGCATTTT.